The present TCR beta chain was sequenced within a study of T-cell reconstitution after alpha-beta-depleted transplantation in children. V shed 5 bases and J 4 bases; nucleotides not matched to a gene: 7. The CDR3 is made up of 14 amino acids. Unique molecular identifiers were incorporated when the TCRbeta library was constructed. TCRdb used MiXCR to reprocess the PCR reads, holding one entry per CDR3 protein. In the table there are about 460,000 distinct CDR3 sequences, around 12% of which are singletons. The specimen comprised PBMCs from the stem cell graft donor, sampled from the stem cell graft. The V call is TRBV12-3 or TRBV12-4, the J call TRBJ2-7, with 8 bases aligning to TRBD2. The receptor was isolated from a human donor who donated a stem cell graft to a child with combined immunodeficiency. This chain's CDR3 is CASSPSGGLYEQYF. The CDR3 nucleotides are TGTGCCAGCAGTCCAAGCGGGGGTCTGTACGAGCAGTACTTC.